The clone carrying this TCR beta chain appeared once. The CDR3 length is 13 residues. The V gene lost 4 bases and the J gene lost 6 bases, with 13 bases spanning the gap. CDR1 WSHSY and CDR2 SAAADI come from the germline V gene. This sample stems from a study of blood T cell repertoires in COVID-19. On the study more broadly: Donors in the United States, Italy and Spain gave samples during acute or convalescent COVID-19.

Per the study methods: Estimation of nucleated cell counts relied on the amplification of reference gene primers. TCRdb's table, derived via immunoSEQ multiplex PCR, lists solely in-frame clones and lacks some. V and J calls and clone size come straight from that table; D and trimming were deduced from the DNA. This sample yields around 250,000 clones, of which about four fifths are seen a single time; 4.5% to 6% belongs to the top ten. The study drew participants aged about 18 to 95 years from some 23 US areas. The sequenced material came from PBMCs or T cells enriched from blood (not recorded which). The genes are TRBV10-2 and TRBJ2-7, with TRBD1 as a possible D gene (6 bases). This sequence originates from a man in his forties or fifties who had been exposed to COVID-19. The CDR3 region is CASSGVTGFEQYF. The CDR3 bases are TGCGCCAGCAGTGGTGTGACAGGCTTCGAGCAGTACTTC.